This T cell receptor beta chain comes out of a study of T cells in Graves' hyperthyroidism and ophthalmopathy. This clonotype showed up many times. This CDR3 is built from 14 residues. Unmatched junction bases numbered 9, after V lost 7 bases and J lost 4 bases. The germline V gene encodes CDR1 SGHDT and CDR2 YYEEEE. RNA transcripts were the template for amplifying TCR beta CDR3 regions. First-round RT-PCR with HTBI primers amplified the TCR CDR3 region. TCRdb independently ran MiXCR on the multiplex PCR reads; one entry per CDR3 protein. This table has around 600,000 distinct CDR3 sequences, 14% appearing once.

The sequenced sample consisted of blood. The TCR comes from a woman between 18 and 29 years old with Graves' ophthalmopathy. The gene calls are TRBV5-6 and TRBJ2-7; 9 nucleotides agree with TRBD2. The CDR3: CASRRSGRSYEQYF. The DNA of the CDR3 is TGTGCCAGCCGGCGGAGCGGGAGGTCGTACGAGCAGTACTTC. Variable domain in full (rest from reference TRBV5-6 and TRBJ2-7): DAGVTQSPTHLIKTRGQQVTLRCSPKSGHDTVSWYQQALGQGPQFIFQYYEEEERQRGNFPDRFSGHQFPNYSSELNVNALLLGDSALYLCASRRSGRSYEQYFGPGTRLTVT.